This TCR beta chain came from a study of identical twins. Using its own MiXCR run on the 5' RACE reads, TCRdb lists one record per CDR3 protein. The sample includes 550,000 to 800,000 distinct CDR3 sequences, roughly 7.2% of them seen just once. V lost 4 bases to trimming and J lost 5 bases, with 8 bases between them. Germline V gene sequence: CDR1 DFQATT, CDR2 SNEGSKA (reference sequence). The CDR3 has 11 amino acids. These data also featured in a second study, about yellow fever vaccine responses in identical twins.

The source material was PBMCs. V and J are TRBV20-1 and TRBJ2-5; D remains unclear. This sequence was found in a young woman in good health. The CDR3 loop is CSAIGRETQYF. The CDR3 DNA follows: TGCAGTGCTATAGGCCGGGAGACCCAGTACTTC.